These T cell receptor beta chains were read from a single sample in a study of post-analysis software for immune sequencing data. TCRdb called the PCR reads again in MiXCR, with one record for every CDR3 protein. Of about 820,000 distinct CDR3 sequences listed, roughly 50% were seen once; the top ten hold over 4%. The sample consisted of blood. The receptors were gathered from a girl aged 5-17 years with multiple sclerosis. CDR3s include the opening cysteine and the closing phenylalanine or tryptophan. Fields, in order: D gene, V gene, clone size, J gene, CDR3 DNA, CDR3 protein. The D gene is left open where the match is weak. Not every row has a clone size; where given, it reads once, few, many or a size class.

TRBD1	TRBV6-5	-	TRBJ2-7	TGTGCCAGCAGTTGGGACAGGGACGCCTCCTACGAGCAGTACTTC	CASSWDRDASYEQYF
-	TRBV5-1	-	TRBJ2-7	TGCGCCAGCAGCCCCCTCCAAGGTAGTGACAATGAGCAGTACTTC	CASSPLQGSDNEQYF
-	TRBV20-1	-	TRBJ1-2	TGCAGTGCTAGAGGGTTTGCAGGGAACTATGGCTACACCTTC	CSARGFAGNYGYTF
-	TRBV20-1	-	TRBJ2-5	TGCAGTGCTAGAGATCCCGCCATGGAGACCCAGTACTTC	CSARDPAMETQYF
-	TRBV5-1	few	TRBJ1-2	TGCGCCAGCAGCTTGCGGGACACTATTTCCAATGGCTACACCTTC	CASSLRDTISNGYTF
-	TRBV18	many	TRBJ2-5	TGTGCCAGCTCACCACCGATGGCCCTAGAGACCCAGTACTTC	CASSPPMALETQYF
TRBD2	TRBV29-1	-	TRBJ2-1	TGCAGCGTTGAACTAGCGGGAGTTTTGCATGAGCAGTTCTTC	CSVELAGVLHEQFF
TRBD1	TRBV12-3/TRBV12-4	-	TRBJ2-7	TGTGCCAGCCCAACAAGGACAGGCTACGAGCAGTACTTC	CASPTRTGYEQYF
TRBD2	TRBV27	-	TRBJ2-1	TGTGCCAGCGGGACTAGCGGGATAAGGAGCTCCTACAATGAGCAGTTCTTC	CASGTSGIRSSYNEQFF
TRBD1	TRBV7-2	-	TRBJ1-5	TGTGCCAGCCGGACAGGGCCCCAGCCCCAGCATTTT	CASRTGPQPQHF
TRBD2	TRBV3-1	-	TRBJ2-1	TGTGCCAGCAGCCCATTCGGACTAGCGGGAGTGGCAAATGAGCAGTTCTTC	CASSPFGLAGVANEQFF
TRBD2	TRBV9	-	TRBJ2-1	TGTGCCAGCAGCAGAAACCGGGGGGAGATAAATGAGCAGTTCTTC	CASSRNRGEINEQFF
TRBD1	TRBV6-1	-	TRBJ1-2	TGTGCCAGCAGTGGCTCCCGGGACAGCTATGGCTACACCTTC	CASSGSRDSYGYTF
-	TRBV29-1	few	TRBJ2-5	TGCAGCGCCCTGGGGTTGCGGGACGGGGAGACCCAGTACTTC	CSALGLRDGETQYF
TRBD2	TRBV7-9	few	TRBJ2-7	TGTGCCAGCAACATAGCGGGAGGCCCCACCTACGAGCAGTACTTC	CASNIAGGPTYEQYF
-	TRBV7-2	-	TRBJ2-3	TGTGCCAGCAGCAATGGGGGGACCTCAGATACGCAGTATTTT	CASSNGGTSDTQYF
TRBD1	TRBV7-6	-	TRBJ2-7	TGTGCCAGCAGCCGAACCGTGGGACAGGGTAACTACGAGCAGTACTTC	CASSRTVGQGNYEQYF
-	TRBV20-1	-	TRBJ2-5	TGCAGTGCTAGCCGGACAGTAGGAGAGACCCAGTACTTC	CSASRTVGETQYF
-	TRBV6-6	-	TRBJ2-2	TGTGCCAGCAGCTTTCCCGGGACAAGTAACACCGGGGAGCTGTTTTTT	CASSFPGTSNTGELFF
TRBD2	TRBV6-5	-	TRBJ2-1	TGTGCCAGCAGTCTCGGACTAGCGCCCGATGAGCAGTTCTTC	CASSLGLAPDEQFF
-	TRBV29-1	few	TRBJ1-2	TGCTGCGTTGAAGTAGGACAGATCTATGGCTACACCTTC	CCVEVGQIYGYTF
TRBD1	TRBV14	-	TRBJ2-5	TGTGCCAGCAGCCAAGTTAACAGGGGGTTACAAGAGACCCAGTACTTC	CASSQVNRGLQETQYF
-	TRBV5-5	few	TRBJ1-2	TGTGCCAGCAGCCCTTGGGAAGGTGCATATGGCTACACCTTC	CASSPWEGAYGYTF
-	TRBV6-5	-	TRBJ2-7	TGTGCCAGCAGTTACACCTTGAGCGGTTCCTACAATGAGCAGTACTTC	CASSYTLSGSYNEQYF
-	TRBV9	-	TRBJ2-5	TGTGCCAGCAGCGTAGGGGACGCGGGGACGACCCAGTACTTC	CASSVGDAGTTQYF
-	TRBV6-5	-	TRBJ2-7	TGTGCCAGCAGTTACTCGTGGGTCCCACTCTACGAGCAGTACTTC	CASSYSWVPLYEQYF
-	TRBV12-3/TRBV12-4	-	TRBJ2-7	TGTGCCAGCAGTTTAAGCTCCACACTGAGCTCCTACGAGCAGTACTTC	CASSLSSTLSSYEQYF
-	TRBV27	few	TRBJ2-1	TGTGCCAGCAGTTGGCGAGCGATTTCCTACAATGAGCAGTTCTTC	CASSWRAISYNEQFF
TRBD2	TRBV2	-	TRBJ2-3	TGTGCCAGCAGTAAGACTAGCGGGAGACAAGATACGCAGTATTTT	CASSKTSGRQDTQYF
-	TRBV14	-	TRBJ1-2	TGTGCCAGCAGCCAGAGAGGGGGGGGATTCCTCTATGGCTACACCTTC	CASSQRGGGFLYGYTF
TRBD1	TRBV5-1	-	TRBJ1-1	TGCGCCAGCAGCGAGGGACAGAGGAACACTGAAGCTTTCTTT	CASSEGQRNTEAFF
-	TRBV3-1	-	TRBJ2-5	TGTGCCAGCAGGCGGAGGCGAGAGACCCAGTACTTC	CASRRRRETQYF
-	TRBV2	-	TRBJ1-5	TGTGCCAGCAGTGAAGCGCGGGCAGATCAGCCCCAGCATTTT	CASSEARADQPQHF
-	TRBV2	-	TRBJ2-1	TGTGCCAGCCGCCCCGTCTCCTACAATGAGCAGTTCTTC	CASRPVSYNEQFF
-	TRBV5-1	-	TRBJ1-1	TGCGCCAGCGGCACCGGGGTAGACACTGAAGCTTTCTTT	CASGTGVDTEAFF
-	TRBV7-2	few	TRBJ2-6	TGTGCCAGCAGCTTAGTCGCCCCTGGGGCCAACGTCCTGACTTTC	CASSLVAPGANVLTF
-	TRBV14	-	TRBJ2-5	TGTGCCAGCAGCCAAGTTTCGGGGTTCCCCGCTCTACGGGAGCAGTACTTC	CASSQVSGFPALREQYF
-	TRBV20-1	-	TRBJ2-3	TGCAGTGCTAGAAGGGACCACACAGATACGCAGTATTTT	CSARRDHTDTQYF
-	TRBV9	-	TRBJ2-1	TGTGCCAGCAGCGTAGACCAGGGCCCCTACAATGAGCAGTTCTTC	CASSVDQGPYNEQFF
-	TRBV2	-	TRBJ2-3	TGTGCCAGCAGTGAAGGATGGGATACGCAGTATTTT	CASSEGWDTQYF
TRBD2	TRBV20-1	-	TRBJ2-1	TGCAGTGCCACTCCGGGAGGGCCCCACAATGAGCAGTTCTTC	CSATPGGPHNEQFF